This TCR beta chain was observed in a study of cytomegalovirus exposure and HLA in healthy donors. Notes on the study in general: Presence/absence analysis assumed near-uniform sequencing depth across donors.

The CDR3 is 17 amino acids. The V gene lost 0 bases and the J gene lost 2 bases, with 15 bases spanning the gap. Germline V gene sequence: CDR1 SGHDN, CDR2 FVKESK. Vbeta (60) and Jbeta (13) primers were used in the PCR. Libraries were prepared by immunoSEQ multiplex PCR; TCRdb keeps only in-frame clonotypes and omits some of them. The table lists about 110,000 clones, 60% to 85% of them singletons. Concerning this clone itself: Its cognate antigen is unknown.

The sequencing sample was made of PBMCs. The gene calls are TRBV14 and TRBJ2-3, with D maybe TRBD1 (7 bases). The clonotype was recovered from a woman aged 60 to 75 in good health and CMV-seropositive. The CDR3 bases are TGTGCCAGCAGCCAAGATCGGGGGACAGCCATCACAGATACGCAGTATTTT. The encoded protein is CASSQDRGTAITDTQYF.